The rows below give T cell receptor beta chains drawn from one sample of a study of blood T cell repertoires in COVID-19. The table came from immunoSEQ multiplex PCR; TCRdb's copy has only in-frame clones and leaves some out. The repertoire holds roughly 410,000 clones, with about 89% as singletons. Material for sequencing was peripheral blood. Receptors originate from a woman aged 35 to 49 with COVID-19, enrolled during active disease. Both conserved end residues are part of each CDR3. A D gene is named only where the DNA matches it firmly. Some rows mark clone size as missing; the rest say once, few, many or name a class of expanded clone.

J gene: TRBJ1-1; D gene: .; clone size: .; V gene: TRBV12-5; CDR3 DNA: TGTGCTAGTGGTTTGGTAATTGGGGGGTTGAGGACTGAAGCTTTCTTT; CDR3 protein: CASGLVIGGLRTEAFF
J gene: TRBJ1-1; D gene: TRBD1; clone size: .; V gene: TRBV28; CDR3 DNA: TGTGCCAGCAGACTCCCGGGACAGGGGGGCACTGAAGCTTTCTTT; CDR3 protein: CASRLPGQGGTEAFF
J gene: TRBJ2-7; D gene: TRBD1; clone size: .; V gene: TRBV19; CDR3 DNA: TGTGCCAGTAGTCACCCCGGACAGGGGTCCTACGAGCAGTACTTC; CDR3 protein: CASSHPGQGSYEQYF
J gene: TRBJ1-1; D gene: TRBD1; clone size: .; V gene: TRBV28; CDR3 DNA: TGTGCCAGCAGTCCTCGAGGAGGGGGCAACACTGAAGCTTTCTTT; CDR3 protein: CASSPRGGGNTEAFF
J gene: TRBJ2-1; D gene: .; clone size: .; V gene: TRBV4-2; CDR3 DNA: TGTGCCAGCAGCTCCCGAGAAACGTCGAGCAATGAGCAGTTCTTC; CDR3 protein: CASSSRETSSNEQFF
J gene: TRBJ1-2; D gene: .; clone size: .; V gene: TRBV5-1; CDR3 DNA: TGCGCCAGCAGCTTTCAGGTTAACTATGGCTACACCTTC; CDR3 protein: CASSFQVNYGYTF
J gene: TRBJ1-1; D gene: .; clone size: .; V gene: TRBV7-8; CDR3 DNA: TGTGCCAGCAGTCCGGTGCGCCGAATGGGGCAGGCGGACACTGAAGCTTTCTTT; CDR3 protein: CASSPVRRMGQADTEAFF
J gene: TRBJ2-7; D gene: TRBD2; clone size: .; V gene: TRBV3-1/TRBV3-2; CDR3 DNA: TGTGCCAGCACCCTCTCCCTCGCGGGAGCGGTTTGTGAGCAGTACTTC; CDR3 protein: CASTLSLAGAVCEQYF
J gene: TRBJ2-4; D gene: .; clone size: .; V gene: TRBV6-2/TRBV6-3; CDR3 DNA: TGTGCCAGCAGTTACTTCTACAGGGACGCCATTCAGTACTTC; CDR3 protein: CASSYFYRDAIQYF
J gene: TRBJ2-7; D gene: .; clone size: .; V gene: TRBV10-3; CDR3 DNA: TGTGCCATCAGTCGACAAGATCAAGCTGGTTACGAGCAGTACTTC; CDR3 protein: CAISRQDQAGYEQYF
J gene: TRBJ1-1; D gene: TRBD1; clone size: .; V gene: TRBV7-3; CDR3 DNA: TGTGCCAGCAGCCATACTACAGGGGGCACTGAAGCTTTCTTT; CDR3 protein: CASSHTTGGTEAFF
J gene: TRBJ2-3; D gene: TRBD2; clone size: .; V gene: TRBV7-2; CDR3 DNA: TGTGCCAGCAGCCAGGGACTAGCGGGGACAGATACGCAGTATTTT; CDR3 protein: CASSQGLAGTDTQYF
J gene: TRBJ2-3; D gene: .; clone size: .; V gene: TRBV29-1; CDR3 DNA: TGCAGCGTAGTGGCGGCTACAGATACGCAGTATTTT; CDR3 protein: CSVVAATDTQYF
J gene: TRBJ1-2; D gene: .; clone size: .; V gene: TRBV5-1; CDR3 DNA: TGCGCCAGCAGCGAACCGGGGAACTATGGCTACACCTTC; CDR3 protein: CASSEPGNYGYTF
J gene: TRBJ2-7; D gene: TRBD2; clone size: .; V gene: TRBV19; CDR3 DNA: TGTGCCAGTAGTATAGTCGCGGGAGGGGGCTACGAGCAGTACTTC; CDR3 protein: CASSIVAGGGYEQYF
J gene: TRBJ2-5; D gene: TRBD2; clone size: .; V gene: TRBV5-1; CDR3 DNA: TGCGCCAGCAGCTTGGTTCTAGCGGGGGCCCTCAAAGAGACCCAGTACTTC; CDR3 protein: CASSLVLAGALKETQYF
J gene: TRBJ1-4; D gene: .; clone size: .; V gene: TRBV12-2; CDR3 DNA: TGTGCAAGTCGCCCCACTCAAAGACAGTCAACTAATGAAAAACTGTTTTTT; CDR3 protein: CASRPTQRQSTNEKLFF
J gene: TRBJ1-2; D gene: TRBD1; clone size: .; V gene: TRBV27; CDR3 DNA: TGTGCCAGCAGTTTAGAGGGGGACAGGTCCCCCTATGGCTACACCTTC; CDR3 protein: CASSLEGDRSPYGYTF
J gene: TRBJ2-1; D gene: .; clone size: .; V gene: TRBV5-1; CDR3 DNA: TGCGCCAGCAGCTTGGGCCTAGCGTCGAGCAATGAGCAGTTCTTC; CDR3 protein: CASSLGLASSNEQFF
J gene: TRBJ2-7; D gene: .; clone size: .; V gene: TRBV27; CDR3 DNA: TGTGCCAGCAGTCCCATCCCAGTTTCCCACACCTCTTACGAGCAGTACTTC; CDR3 protein: CASSPIPVSHTSYEQYF
J gene: TRBJ1-2; D gene: .; clone size: .; V gene: TRBV5-1; CDR3 DNA: TGCGCCAGCAGCTTGGACAGGTCCTGGGGTGGCTACACCTTC; CDR3 protein: CASSLDRSWGGYTF
J gene: TRBJ1-4; D gene: .; clone size: .; V gene: TRBV4-3; CDR3 DNA: TGCGCCAGCAGCCTCGGACAGCCTACAACTAATGAAAAACTGTTTTTT; CDR3 protein: CASSLGQPTTNEKLFF
J gene: TRBJ1-1; D gene: TRBD1; clone size: once; V gene: TRBV18; CDR3 DNA: TGTGCCAGCTCCCCGATCGGGACAGGGGCGAGTAGCACTGAAGCTTTCTTT; CDR3 protein: CASSPIGTGASSTEAFF
J gene: TRBJ1-4; D gene: .; clone size: .; V gene: TRBV18; CDR3 DNA: TGTGCCAGCTCACCTACCGGGACAAATAATGAAAAACTGTTTTTT; CDR3 protein: CASSPTGTNNEKLFF
J gene: TRBJ1-2; D gene: .; clone size: .; V gene: TRBV20-1; CDR3 DNA: TGCAGTGCTAGTCCCTCCCTCCAGAGCGGTGGCTACACCTTC; CDR3 protein: CSASPSLQSGGYTF
J gene: TRBJ1-1; D gene: TRBD1; clone size: .; V gene: TRBV27; CDR3 DNA: TGTGCCAGCAGTCGCAACAGGGGGCCCAGCATGAACACTGAAGCTTTCTTT; CDR3 protein: CASSRNRGPSMNTEAFF
J gene: TRBJ1-4; D gene: .; clone size: .; V gene: TRBV5-5; CDR3 DNA: TGTGCCAGCAGCTTACGACAGCCTAATGAAAAACTGTTTTTT; CDR3 protein: CASSLRQPNEKLFF
J gene: TRBJ1-2; D gene: TRBD1; clone size: few; V gene: TRBV11-2; CDR3 DNA: TGTGCCAGCAGCCAGGGGGGTGGCTACACCTTC; CDR3 protein: CASSQGGGYTF
J gene: TRBJ1-6; D gene: .; clone size: few; V gene: TRBV5-6; CDR3 DNA: TGTGCCAGCAGCTTCGGAGGCGGGGATAATTCACCCCTCCACTTT; CDR3 protein: CASSFGGGDNSPLHF
J gene: TRBJ1-3; D gene: .; clone size: .; V gene: TRBV7-2; CDR3 DNA: TGTGCCAGCAGCTCCCTTTATGGAAACACCATATATTTT; CDR3 protein: CASSSLYGNTIYF
J gene: TRBJ1-2; D gene: .; clone size: .; V gene: TRBV5-1; CDR3 DNA: TGCGCCAGCAGCTTGGCCGCGGGGGCGAATGGCTACACCTTC; CDR3 protein: CASSLAAGANGYTF
J gene: TRBJ2-5; D gene: .; clone size: .; V gene: TRBV29-1; CDR3 DNA: TGCAGCGCCGGACTCGCCTTACAAGAGACCCAGTACTTC; CDR3 protein: CSAGLALQETQYF
J gene: TRBJ2-7; D gene: TRBD2; clone size: .; V gene: TRBV11-2; CDR3 DNA: TGTGCCAGCAGCGCCTCTAGCGGGATAGTTTACGAGCAGTACTTC; CDR3 protein: CASSASSGIVYEQYF
J gene: TRBJ1-2; D gene: TRBD1; clone size: .; V gene: TRBV28; CDR3 DNA: TGTGCCAGCAGTTTCGGGACAGGGGGCAATGGCTACACCTTC; CDR3 protein: CASSFGTGGNGYTF
J gene: TRBJ2-7; D gene: .; clone size: .; V gene: TRBV7-8; CDR3 DNA: TGTGCCAGCAGAGGGGGGGCCTACGAGCAGTACTTC; CDR3 protein: CASRGGAYEQYF
J gene: TRBJ1-1; D gene: .; clone size: .; V gene: TRBV6-5; CDR3 DNA: TGTGCCAGCAGTTACTCCCCCGTGAACACTGAAGCTTTCTTT; CDR3 protein: CASSYSPVNTEAFF
J gene: TRBJ1-1; D gene: .; clone size: .; V gene: TRBV2; CDR3 DNA: TGTGCCAGCAGATACAGTGCGCAGAAGGGGAATGAAGCTTTCTTT; CDR3 protein: CASRYSAQKGNEAFF
J gene: TRBJ2-7; D gene: TRBD1; clone size: .; V gene: TRBV6-5; CDR3 DNA: TGTGCCAGCAGTTCATACAGGGGCTCCTACGAGCAGTACTTC; CDR3 protein: CASSSYRGSYEQYF
J gene: TRBJ2-2; D gene: TRBD1; clone size: .; V gene: TRBV7-7; CDR3 DNA: TGTGCTAGCAGCTCGAGGTGGACAGGGAACACCGGGGAGCTGTTTTTT; CDR3 protein: CASSSRWTGNTGELFF
J gene: TRBJ2-7; D gene: .; clone size: .; V gene: TRBV5-1; CDR3 DNA: TGCGCCAGCAGAGAGGTAGGAACTTACGAGCAGTACTTC; CDR3 protein: CASREVGTYEQYF
J gene: TRBJ1-2; D gene: TRBD1; clone size: .; V gene: TRBV30; CDR3 DNA: TGTGCCTGGAGTGCCGGGACAGCTTATGGCTACACCTTC; CDR3 protein: CAWSAGTAYGYTF
J gene: TRBJ1-2; D gene: .; clone size: few; V gene: TRBV10-3; CDR3 DNA: TGTGCCATCAGAGAAGGGGGACGAGGCTACACCTTC; CDR3 protein: CAIREGGRGYTF
J gene: TRBJ2-1; D gene: TRBD2; clone size: .; V gene: TRBV4-3; CDR3 DNA: TGCGCCAGCAGCCAAGAAGGCGGGGGGGCCAGTGAGCAGTTCTTC; CDR3 protein: CASSQEGGGASEQFF
J gene: TRBJ2-1; D gene: TRBD1; clone size: .; V gene: TRBV5-5; CDR3 DNA: TGTGCCAGCAGCTTACAGGGGGCTGGAGGGAATGAGCAGTTCTTC; CDR3 protein: CASSLQGAGGNEQFF
J gene: TRBJ2-5; D gene: TRBD2; clone size: .; V gene: TRBV11-3; CDR3 DNA: TGTGCCAGCAGTTCCAGGGGGGCTAGCGGGGCCCAAGAGACCCAGTACTTC; CDR3 protein: CASSSRGASGAQETQYF
J gene: TRBJ2-7; D gene: .; clone size: .; V gene: TRBV5-4; CDR3 DNA: TGTGCCAGCACTTCTCTACAGGCAAGCGGGTCCTACGAGCAGTACTTC; CDR3 protein: CASTSLQASGSYEQYF